This T cell receptor beta chain was retrieved from a study of blood T cell repertoires in COVID-19 (dated by TCRdb to the early 2020s). About the full investigation: Collaborator samples came from the United States, Italy and Spain and covered acute and convalescent phases of COVID-19. The material from the prospective study consisted of cDNA or gDNA derived from T cells, B-cell-depleted T cells, or PBMCs. The dataset comprised deeply sampled blood TCRbeta repertoires from subjects exposed to, actively infected with, or recovered from COVID-19. The repertoires were released in a freely available public database intended as a resource for research on the immune response to SARS-CoV-2. The samples were drawn from two sources: the first 160 participants of the ongoing ImmuneRACE study, and about 1,300 subjects contributed by 6 global collaborators. The sample metadata nearly always contained a de-identified subject ID, COVID-19 status, age in years and sex. Where available, HLA class I and class II types were obtained from metadata supplied by the sample provider rather than from assay-based typing. The paper as a whole reports these results and caveats: The quantity of clinical and demographic metadata differed by source and by participant and was supplied without curation.

Trimming removed 1 base from V and 7 bases from J, leaving 10 bases between the germline ends. Taken from cysteine to phenylalanine, the CDR3 has 13 residues. The only DNA kept is the CDR3, 39 bases in frame from the first base. Based on the germline V gene, the CDR1 and CDR2 sequences are MNHEY and SVGAGI. Note on this clone: It lacks a known antigen. The record has no base qualities; no much larger clone is one base away.

The immunoSEQ Assay, a bias-controlled multiplex PCR, was used to amplify TCRbeta CDR3 regions from genomic DNA. The authors' analysis ran thus. The number of nucleated cells in each sample was estimated from the amplification of reference gene primers within the assay. To quantify the absolute abundance of each unique TCRbeta CDR3 rearrangement, sequence reads were collapsed and filtered. For each sample, productive Simpson clonality was calculated as the square root of Simpson's diversity index over productive rearrangements. TCRdb holds this immuneACCESS table with in-frame rearrangements only. Some clones are missing; in checked studies, unresolved V genes explain under half, and the rest has no known cause. The DNA gave D and trimming, while V, J and clone size come from that table. This sample gives under 150,000 clones in total; around 90% of them show up just once. The leading ten clones occupy about 3.5% of the sample.

The collaborating institutions used their own protocols to collect whole blood in K2EDTA tubes. For TCRbeta analysis, collaborator samples were shipped as frozen whole blood, as isolated PBMCs, or as DNA extracted from either sample type. The chain joins TRBV6-5 to TRBJ1-1; the D gene cannot be resolved reliably. The TCR comes from a man aged 45 to 65 with active COVID-19. The sequencing sample was made of peripheral blood. The sequenced DNA is TGTGCCAGCAGTTACTTTGGAGGGTTTGAAGCTTTCTTT. Its protein reads: CASSYFGGFEAFF.